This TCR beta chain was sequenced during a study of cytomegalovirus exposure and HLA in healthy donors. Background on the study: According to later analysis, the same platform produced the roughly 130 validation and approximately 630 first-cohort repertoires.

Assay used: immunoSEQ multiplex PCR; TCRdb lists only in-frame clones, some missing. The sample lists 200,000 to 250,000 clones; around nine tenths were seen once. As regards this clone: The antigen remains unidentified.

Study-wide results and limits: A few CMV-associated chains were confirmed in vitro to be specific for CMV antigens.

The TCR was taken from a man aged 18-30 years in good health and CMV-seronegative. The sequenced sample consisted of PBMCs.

The CDR3 DNA is TGTGCCAGCAGCCTGGCGGGGGATAATCAGCCCCAGCATTTT. The encoded protein is CASSLAGDNQPQHF. The genes are TRBV7-9 and TRBJ1-5, with a tentative D call TRBD1 (5 bases). The V end lost 5 bases, the J end lost 4 bases, and 12 bases lay between the germline ends. There are 14 residues in the CDR3. Per germline, CDR1 SEHNR and CDR2 FQNEAQ (reference sequence).